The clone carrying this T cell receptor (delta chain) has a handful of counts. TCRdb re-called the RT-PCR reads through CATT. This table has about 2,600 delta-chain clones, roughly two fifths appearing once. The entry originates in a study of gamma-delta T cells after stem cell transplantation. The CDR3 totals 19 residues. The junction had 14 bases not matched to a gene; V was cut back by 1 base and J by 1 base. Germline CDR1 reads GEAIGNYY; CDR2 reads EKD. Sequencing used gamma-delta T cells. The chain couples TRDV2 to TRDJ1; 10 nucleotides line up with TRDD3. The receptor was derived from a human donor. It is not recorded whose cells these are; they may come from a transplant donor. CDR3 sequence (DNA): TGTGCCTGTGACACGGTCGCCCCTATTGGGGGATACAGCACCGATAAACTCATCTTT. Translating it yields CACDTVAPIGGYSTDKLIF.